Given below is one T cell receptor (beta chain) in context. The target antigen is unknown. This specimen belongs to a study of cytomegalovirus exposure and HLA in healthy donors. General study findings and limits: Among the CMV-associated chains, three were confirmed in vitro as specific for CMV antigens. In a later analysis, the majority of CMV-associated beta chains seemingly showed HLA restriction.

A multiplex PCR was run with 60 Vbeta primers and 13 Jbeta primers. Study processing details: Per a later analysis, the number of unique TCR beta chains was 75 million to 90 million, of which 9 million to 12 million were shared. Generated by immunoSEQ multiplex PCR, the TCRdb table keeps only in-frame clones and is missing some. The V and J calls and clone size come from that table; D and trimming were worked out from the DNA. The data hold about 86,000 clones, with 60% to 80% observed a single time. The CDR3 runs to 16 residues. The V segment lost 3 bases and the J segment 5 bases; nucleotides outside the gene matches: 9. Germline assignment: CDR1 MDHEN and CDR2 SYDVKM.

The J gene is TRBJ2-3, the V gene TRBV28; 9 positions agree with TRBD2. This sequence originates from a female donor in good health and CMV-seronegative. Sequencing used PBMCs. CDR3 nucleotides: TGTGCCAGCAGTTTCATTGGGGCGGGGGGGGAAGATACGCAGTATTTT. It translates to CASSFIGAGGEDTQYF.